Listed below are T cell receptor beta chains from one sample, sequenced in a study of blood T cell repertoires in COVID-19. TCRdb keeps only in-frame clones here, not all; method: immunoSEQ multiplex PCR. The sample shows 150,000 or so clones, 85% to 95% of them seen only once. Sequenced input: peripheral blood. Receptors were obtained from a man aged 45-65 years with acute or convalescent COVID-19. Each CDR3 is given with its conserved first and last residue. The order of the fields is V gene, CDR3 protein.

>TRBV9
CASSRTGGVSDNEQFF
>TRBV4-1
CASSQGTSYNEQFF
>TRBV19
CASSSPGTGDNEQFF
>TRBV4-1
CASSQAIGTSTVETQYF
>TRBV28
CASSFRAGSSYEQYF
>TRBV7-9
CASNSNTEAFF
>TRBV27
CASSALSGTYNEQFF
>TRBV6-1
CASSEAPGALNYGYTF
>TRBV9
CASSVVGDLSYEQYF
>TRBV19
CASSLDTINSPLHF
>TRBV7-9
CASSLRGFEDTQYF
>TRBV5-1
CASSKRQGMDYGYTF